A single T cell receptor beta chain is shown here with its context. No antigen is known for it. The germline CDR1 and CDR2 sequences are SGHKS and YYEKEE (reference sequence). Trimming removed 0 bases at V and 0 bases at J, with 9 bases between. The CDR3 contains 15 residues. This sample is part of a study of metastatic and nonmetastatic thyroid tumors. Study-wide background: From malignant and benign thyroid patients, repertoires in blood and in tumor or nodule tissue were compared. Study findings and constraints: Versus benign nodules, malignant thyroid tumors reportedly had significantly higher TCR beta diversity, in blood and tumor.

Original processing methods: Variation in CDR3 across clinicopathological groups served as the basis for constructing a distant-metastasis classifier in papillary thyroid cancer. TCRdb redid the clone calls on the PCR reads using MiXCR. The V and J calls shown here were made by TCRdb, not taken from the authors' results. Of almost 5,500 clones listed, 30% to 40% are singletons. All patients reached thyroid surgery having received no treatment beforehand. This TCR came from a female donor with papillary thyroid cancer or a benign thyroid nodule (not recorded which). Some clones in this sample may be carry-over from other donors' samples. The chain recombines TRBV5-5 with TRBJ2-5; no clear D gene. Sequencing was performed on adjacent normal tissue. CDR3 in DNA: TGTGCCAGCAGCTTGGGTCGGACGGACCAAGAGACCCAGTACTTC. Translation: CASSLGRTDQETQYF.